This TCR beta chain originates from a study of blood T cell repertoires in COVID-19. Overall study: From the United States, Italy and Spain came samples of acute and convalescent COVID-19. T cells, B-cell-depleted T cells, or PBMCs provided the cDNA or gDNA that served as material.

CDR1 is SGHRS, CDR2 YFSETQ, per germline. CDR3 length equals 15 residues. V gave up 0 bases and J gave up 1 base, with 9 bases separating them. In the original processing: Researchers report that nucleated cell counts were estimated from reference gene primer amplification. Libraries were prepared by immunoSEQ multiplex PCR; TCRdb keeps only in-frame clonotypes and omits some of them. That table supplies the V and J calls and clone size; D and trimming were determined from the DNA. The sample gives 150,000 to 200,000 clones, approximately 89% of which show up once; 2% to 3% is in the top ten. The J gene is TRBJ2-3, the V gene TRBV5-1; D remains ambiguous. Sequenced sample: peripheral blood. The source of this sequence is a man between 40 and 49 years old with active or convalescent COVID-19. Here the CDR3 reads CASSLGVPGTDTQYF. CDR3 bases: TGCGCCAGCAGCTTGGGAGTGCCTGGCACAGATACGCAGTATTTT.